A selection of T cell receptor beta chains follows, all from one sample in a study of OX40 agonist ivuxolimab in advanced cancers. This table comes from immunoSEQ multiplex PCR, and its TCRdb copy is limited to in-frame clones, with some not included. The sample contains about 30,000 clones, roughly 79% of which appear only once. Here the sequenced sample was CD4+ or CD8+ T cells sorted from blood, taken in a trial of the OX40 agonist ivuxolimab. These receptors were taken from an adult with an advanced solid tumor such as melanoma, head and neck, liver or kidney cancer. The CDR3 runs from the conserved cysteine through the conserved F or W. A D gene is named only where the DNA matches it firmly. Expanded clones are given a class, and other clones once, few, many or no size at all.

TRBV28,.,.,TRBJ1-2,CASTPRQLYGYTF,TGTGCCAGCACCCCCAGGCAGCTCTATGGCTACACCTTC
TRBV6-6,.,TRBD2,TRBJ2-3,CASRSGGSTDTQYF,TGTGCCAGCAGGAGCGGGGGGAGCACAGATACGCAGTATTTT
TRBV19,once,.,TRBJ1-3,CASSMRASGNTIYF,TGTGCCAGTAGTATGAGGGCCTCTGGAAACACCATATATTTT
TRBV7-2,few,TRBD2,TRBJ2-7,CASSRETSLIAYEQYF,TGTGCCAGCAGCCGGGAGACTAGCTTAATCGCCTACGAGCAGTACTTC
TRBV5-8,.,.,TRBJ2-1,CASSVRDEQFF,TGTGCCAGCAGCGTTCGGGATGAGCAGTTCTTC
TRBV28,.,.,TRBJ1-4,CASSLGEKLFF,TGTGCCAGCAGTTTGGGAGAAAAACTGTTTTTT
TRBV19,.,TRBD2,TRBJ2-3,CASSIAGGPDTQYF,TGTGCCAGTAGTATAGCGGGAGGCCCCGATACGCAGTATTTT
TRBV6-5,.,TRBD1,TRBJ1-1,CASRRPGQGTEAFF,TGTGCCAGCAGAAGACCGGGACAGGGGACTGAAGCTTTCTTT
TRBV7-6,.,.,TRBJ2-1,CASSLNPSRNEQFF,TGTGCCAGCAGCTTAAATCCTAGCCGGAATGAGCAGTTCTTC
TRBV2,.,.,TRBJ2-7,CASSVDSRFSEQYF,TGTGCCAGCAGTGTGGACAGTCGCTTTTCCGAGCAGTACTTC
TRBV10-1,.,TRBD2,TRBJ2-1,CASSLSTSGVYNEQFF,TGCGCCAGCAGTCTATCGACTAGCGGCGTTTACAATGAGCAGTTCTTC
TRBV5-1,once,.,TRBJ2-7,CASSSGRSYEQYF,TGCGCCAGCAGCTCGGGACGGTCCTACGAGCAGTACTTC
TRBV2,.,.,TRBJ1-1,CASRENRNTEAFF,TGTGCCAGCAGGGAAAACAGGAACACTGAAGCTTTCTTT
TRBV7-2,.,TRBD2,TRBJ2-3,CASSWGSGGPDTQYF,TGTGCCAGCAGCTGGGGCTCGGGAGGGCCCGATACGCAGTATTTT
TRBV9,.,.,TRBJ2-1,CASSVVGRGPYNEQFF,TGTGCCAGCAGCGTAGTTGGGAGGGGGCCCTACAATGAGCAGTTCTTC
TRBV28,.,.,TRBJ1-5,CASSVFSNQPQHF,TGTGCCAGCAGCGTCTTTAGCAATCAGCCCCAGCATTTT
TRBV5-4,.,TRBD2,TRBJ2-3,CASTVEAGADTQYF,TGTGCCAGCACCGTCGAAGCGGGGGCGGATACGCAGTATTTT
TRBV19,few,.,TRBJ2-3,CASSILLSGDTDTQYF,TGTGCCAGTAGTATTCTCCTTAGCGGAGACACAGATACGCAGTATTTT
TRBV20-1,once,.,TRBJ1-4,CSVRRNEKLFF,TGCAGTGTCCGTCGTAATGAAAAACTGTTTTTT
TRBV18,.,TRBD1,TRBJ2-7,CASSPTGTGVDEQYF,TGTGCCAGCTCACCGACCGGGACAGGGGTTGACGAGCAGTACTTC
TRBV5-5,.,.,TRBJ2-1,CASSLMERSLGSYNEQFF,TGTGCCAGCAGCTTGATGGAGCGGTCCTTGGGCTCCTACAATGAGCAGTTCTTC
TRBV5-1,.,.,TRBJ2-3,CASSLGTETDTQYF,TGCGCCAGCAGCTTAGGGACGGAAACAGATACGCAGTATTTT
TRBV6-1,.,.,TRBJ1-5,CASSVGALRPLGPQHF,TGTGCCAGCAGTGTTGGGGCCTTAAGGCCTCTAGGGCCCCAGCATTTT
TRBV19,.,TRBD1,TRBJ1-5,CASSMGTGRGVFQPQHF,TGTGCCAGTAGTATGGGGACAGGTAGGGGGGTTTTTCAGCCCCAGCATTTT
TRBV15,.,TRBD1,TRBJ2-3,CATSWDRGGQPQYF,TGTGCCACCAGCTGGGACAGGGGGGGACAGCCCCAGTATTTT
TRBV5-1,.,.,TRBJ2-3,CASSLGGTDTQYF,TGCGCCAGCAGCTTGGGAGGCACAGATACGCAGTATTTT